These T cell receptor beta chains were read from a single sample in a study of CD8+ T cells in alopecia areata. Clones were sequenced by immunoSEQ multiplex PCR, and TCRdb holds only the in-frame ones, with some missing. The sample consists of 160,000 or so clones, 45% to 60% of them appearing once. This sample comprised CD8+ T cells sorted from blood, obtained at week 0. The origin of the receptors is a human donor with alopecia areata. Both conserved end residues are trimmed from each CDR3. A D gene is named only where the DNA matches it firmly.

13 | TRBD1 | TRBJ2-7 | TRBV4-3 | ASSHARDRAGEQY
13 | TRBD1 | TRBJ2-7 | TRBV15 | ATSSDRGYSYEQY
8 | NA | TRBJ2-3 | TRBV28 | ASGTDTQY
10 | NA | TRBJ2-5 | TRBV14 | ASSQDAETQY
13 | NA | TRBJ2-2 | TRBV2 | ASTNRRTVPGELF
16 | TRBD2 | TRBJ2-2 | TRBV5-1 | ASSLGPLSGGNTGELF
11 | NA | TRBJ1-2 | TRBV30 | AWSRSSNYGYT
14 | NA | TRBJ2-3 | TRBV2 | ASSKLGAGGADTQY
10 | NA | TRBJ2-2 | TRBV29-1 | SVEGETGELF
12 | TRBD1 | TRBJ1-5 | TRBV7-9 | ASSAPGGNQPQH
13 | NA | TRBJ1-4 | TRBV14 | ASSQDYRVNEKLF
10 | NA | TRBJ2-2 | TRBV29-1 | SVVWGTGELF
13 | NA | TRBJ1-4 | TRBV4-1 | ASSQDEEGWEKLF
13 | TRBD1 | TRBJ2-7 | TRBV27 | ASSPEQGNPYEQY
8 | NA | TRBJ1-2 | TRBV29-1 | SVEAYGYT
13 | TRBD1 | TRBJ2-1 | TRBV30 | AWSVGTGPYNEQF
14 | TRBD2 | TRBJ2-1 | TRBV4-3 | ASSQDSPSGYNEQF
8 | TRBD1 | TRBJ1-1 | TRBV29-1 | SARDRGDF